Described below is a single T cell receptor beta chain sequence and its context. The record originates from a study of blood T cell repertoires in COVID-19. Overall study context: The cDNA or gDNA used as material had been derived from T cells, B-cell-depleted T cells, or PBMCs.

The data were produced by immunoSEQ multiplex PCR, yet TCRdb's version contains in-frame clones alone and is incomplete. The sample consists of roughly 250,000 clones, about 90% of them appearing once. The CDR3 length is 16 residues. Unmatched junction bases numbered 12, after V lost 4 bases and J lost 6 bases. Per germline, CDR1 LGHDT and CDR2 YNNKEL (reference sequence). The source material was peripheral blood. The J gene is TRBJ2-1, the V gene TRBV3-1 (or the pseudogene TRBV3-2), with 7 bases aligning to TRBD2. This TCR was recovered from a woman aged 25 to 45 with COVID-19, enrolled during active disease. This CDR3 reads CASSPRTRMLGNEQFF. The CDR3 DNA sequence: TGTGCCAGCAGCCCAAGGACTAGGATGCTGGGCAATGAGCAGTTCTTC.